The clone carrying this T cell receptor beta chain was observed a handful of times. The record originates from a study of Ad26.COV2.S vaccination and SARS-CoV-2 variants. The treatment: about 20 received Ad26.COV2.S at low or high dose, single or two shots; about five received placebo; per-sample allocation not given. The investigators took samples on day 63 after the first vaccine or placebo injection. Vaccination employed an Ad26 vector expressing the Wuhan-strain SARS-CoV-2 spike. TCRdb's copy holds only in-frame clones and misses some; the assay was immunoSEQ multiplex PCR. The sample shows 500,000 or so clones, about 83% of them seen only once. Germline V gives CDR1 LNHDA, CDR2 SQIVND (reference sequence). V lost 10 bases and J 1 base, leaving 10 bases between the germline ends. This CDR3 region has 12 residues.

The starting material was peripheral blood, obtained in a trial of Ad26.COV2.S vaccine versus placebo. The sequence was obtained from a person between 18 and 65 years old who received the Ad26.COV2.S COVID-19 vaccine or a placebo. J is TRBJ2-5 and V is TRBV19; maybe TRBD2 (6 bases). This CDR3 reads CATGSAQETQYF. CDR3 coding DNA: TGTGCCACCGGGAGCGCCCAAGAGACCCAGTACTTC.